This T cell receptor (beta chain) was captured by sequencing in a study of blood T cell repertoires in COVID-19. On the study more broadly: Sites in the United States, Italy and Spain provided acute and convalescent COVID-19 samples. PBMCs, B-cell-depleted T cells, or T cells were the source of the cDNA or gDNA that made up the material.

Sequencing used immunoSEQ multiplex PCR; TCRdb keeps in-frame clones, though not all of them. The table includes some 100,000 clones, over 70% detected once. The CDR3 is 15 amino acids. Trimming left V 7 bases short and J 1 base short, with 16 bases between. Germline-derived CDR1 and CDR2 are LNHDA and SQIVND (reference sequence). The sequence came from a human donor in a cohort sampled during active or convalescent COVID-19. This chain joins TRBV19 and TRBJ1-1; D not certain. The sequencing input was peripheral blood. The CDR3 nucleotides read TGTGCCAGTAAAACATTTCTTGGGCGGAACACTGAAGCTTTCTTT. It translates to CASKTFLGRNTEAFF.